The clone carrying this TCR beta chain was counted only a few times. Its cognate antigen is unknown. 60 Vbeta and 13 Jbeta primers were used in PCR. Sequencing used immunoSEQ multiplex PCR; TCRdb keeps in-frame clones, though not all of them. The sample holds 150,000 to 200,000 clones, 70% seen once. The data belong to a study of cytomegalovirus exposure and HLA in healthy donors. Overall study results and limits: TCR beta sequences numbering fewer than 20,000 were associated with HLA alleles at 0.05 false discovery rate in a later analysis. According to reports, the classifier identified cytomegalovirus status with high specificity and sensitivity. One cluster of highly shared sequence variants probably arose as a sequencing artifact.

The origin of this receptor is a man aged 18 to 29 in good health and CMV-seropositive. The sequencing sample was made of PBMCs.

The CDR3 DNA follows: TGCGCCAGCAGCCCAATTGGCGAGGGCAAAAACATTCAGTACTTC. Translating it yields CASSPIGEGKNIQYF. The rearrangement joins TRBV4-1 to TRBJ2-4; maybe TRBD2 (5 bases). The CDR3 consists of 15 residues. Trimming removed 4 bases from V and 3 bases from J, with 13 bases in between. Per the germline V gene, CDR1 is MGHRA and CDR2 is YSYEKL.